This T cell receptor beta chain was found in a study of T-cell reconstitution after alpha-beta-depleted transplantation in children. Unique molecular identifiers were incorporated during preparation of the TCRbeta library. TCRdb used MiXCR to reprocess the PCR reads, holding one entry per CDR3 protein. The table records a few hundred thousand distinct CDR3 sequences, about 17% of them present only once. The material sequenced was PBMCs from the stem cell graft donor, taken from the stem cell graft. This receptor was taken from a human donor who donated a stem cell graft to a child with acute lymphoblastic leukemia.

CDR3 sequence reads: CASSTADTVIQYF. In nucleotides, the CDR3 is TGTGCCAGCAGCACGGCCGACACAGTGATTCAGTACTTC. The chain uses TRBV7-6 and TRBJ2-4, with no clear D. V gave up 5 bases and J gave up 10 bases, with 15 bases separating them. Germline assignment: CDR1 SGHVS and CDR2 FNYEAQ. This CDR3 has 13 residues. Supplemented by reference TRBV7-6 and TRBJ2-4, the full variable domain reads GAGVSQSPRYKVTKRGQDVALRCDPISGHVSLYWYRQALGQGPEFLTYFNYEAQQDKSGLPNDRFSAERPEGSISTLTIQRTEQRDSAMYRCASSTADTVIQYFGAGTRLSVL.